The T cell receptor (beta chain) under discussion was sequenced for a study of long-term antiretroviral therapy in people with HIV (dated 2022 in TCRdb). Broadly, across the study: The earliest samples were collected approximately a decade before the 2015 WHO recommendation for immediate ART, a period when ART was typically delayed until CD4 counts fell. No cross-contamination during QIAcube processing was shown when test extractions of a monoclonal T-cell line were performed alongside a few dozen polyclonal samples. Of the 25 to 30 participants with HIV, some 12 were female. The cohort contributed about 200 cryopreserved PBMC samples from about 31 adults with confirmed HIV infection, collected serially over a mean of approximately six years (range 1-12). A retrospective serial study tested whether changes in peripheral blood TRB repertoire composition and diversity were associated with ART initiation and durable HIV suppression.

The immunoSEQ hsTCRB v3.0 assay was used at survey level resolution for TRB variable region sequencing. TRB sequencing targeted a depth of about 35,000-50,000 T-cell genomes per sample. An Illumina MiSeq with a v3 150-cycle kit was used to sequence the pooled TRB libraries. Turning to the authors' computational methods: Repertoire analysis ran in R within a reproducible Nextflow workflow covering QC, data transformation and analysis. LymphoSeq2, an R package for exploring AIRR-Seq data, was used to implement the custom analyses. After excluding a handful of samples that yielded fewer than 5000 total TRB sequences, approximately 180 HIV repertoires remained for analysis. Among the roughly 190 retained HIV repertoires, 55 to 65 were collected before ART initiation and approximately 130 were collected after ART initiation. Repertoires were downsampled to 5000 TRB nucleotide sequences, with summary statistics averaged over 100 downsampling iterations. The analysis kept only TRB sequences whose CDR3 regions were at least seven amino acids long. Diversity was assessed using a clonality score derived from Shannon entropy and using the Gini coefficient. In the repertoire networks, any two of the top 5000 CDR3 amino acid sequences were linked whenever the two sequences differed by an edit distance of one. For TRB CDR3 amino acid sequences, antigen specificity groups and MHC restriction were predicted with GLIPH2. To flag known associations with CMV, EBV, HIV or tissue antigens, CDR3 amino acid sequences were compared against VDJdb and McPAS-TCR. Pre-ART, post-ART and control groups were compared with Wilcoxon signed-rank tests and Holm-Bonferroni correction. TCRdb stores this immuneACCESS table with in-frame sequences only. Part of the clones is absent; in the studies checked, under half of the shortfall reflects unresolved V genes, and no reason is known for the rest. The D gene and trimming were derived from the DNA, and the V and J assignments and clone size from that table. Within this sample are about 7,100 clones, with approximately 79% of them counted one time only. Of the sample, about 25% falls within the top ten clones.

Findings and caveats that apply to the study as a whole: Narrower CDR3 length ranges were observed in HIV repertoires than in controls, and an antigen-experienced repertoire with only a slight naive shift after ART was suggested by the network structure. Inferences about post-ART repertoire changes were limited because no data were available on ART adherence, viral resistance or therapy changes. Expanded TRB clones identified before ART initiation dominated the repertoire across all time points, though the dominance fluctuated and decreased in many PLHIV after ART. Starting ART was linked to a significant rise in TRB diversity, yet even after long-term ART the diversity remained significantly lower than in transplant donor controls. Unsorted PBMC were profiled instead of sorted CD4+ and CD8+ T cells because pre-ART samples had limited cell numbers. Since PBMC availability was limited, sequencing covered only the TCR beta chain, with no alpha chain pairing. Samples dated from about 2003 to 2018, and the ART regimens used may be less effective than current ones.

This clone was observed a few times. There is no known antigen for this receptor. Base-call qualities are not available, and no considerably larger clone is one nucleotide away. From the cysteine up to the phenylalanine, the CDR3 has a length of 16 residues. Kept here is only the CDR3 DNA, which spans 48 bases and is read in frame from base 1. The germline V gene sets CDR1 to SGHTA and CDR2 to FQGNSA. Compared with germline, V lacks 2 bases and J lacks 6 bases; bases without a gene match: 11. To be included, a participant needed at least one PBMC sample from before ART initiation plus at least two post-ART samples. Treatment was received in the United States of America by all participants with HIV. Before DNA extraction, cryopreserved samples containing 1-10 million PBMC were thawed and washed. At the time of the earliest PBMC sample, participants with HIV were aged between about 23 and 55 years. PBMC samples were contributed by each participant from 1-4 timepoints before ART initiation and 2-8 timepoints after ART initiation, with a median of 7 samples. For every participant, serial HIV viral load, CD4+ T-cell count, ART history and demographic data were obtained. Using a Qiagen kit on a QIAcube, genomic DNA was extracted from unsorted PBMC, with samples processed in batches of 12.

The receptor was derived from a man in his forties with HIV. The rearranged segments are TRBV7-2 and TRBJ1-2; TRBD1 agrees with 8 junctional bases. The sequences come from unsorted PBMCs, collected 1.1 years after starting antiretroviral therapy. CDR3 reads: CASSLRAGQGGNGYTF. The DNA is TGTGCCAGCAGCTTAAGGGCCGGACAGGGAGGAAATGGCTACACCTTC.